The clone carrying this T cell receptor beta chain was recorded at least ten times. The data stem from a study of CD8+CD57+ T cells in acquired aplastic anemia. In patients chosen for sequencing, flow cytometry had shown CD8+CD57+ cell expansion. This CDR3 has 14 residues. Trimming pared 0 bases from V and 2 bases from J, leaving 9 bases between. Germline assignment: CDR1 SGDLS and CDR2 YYNGEE. TCR beta VDJ and CDR3 were profiled, and genomic DNA was the template. TCRdb itself ran the reads through MiXCR, one entry per CDR3 protein. Of 260,000 or so distinct CDR3 sequences detected, around half appear once; the ten largest clones hold under 9%.

The sample comprised sorted CD4+, CD8+, or CD8+CD57+ T cells (not recorded which) from PBMCs. This clonotype was obtained from a human donor with aplastic anemia. This chain uses TRBV9 with TRBJ2-7; possibly TRBD1 for D (6 bases). The DNA for the CDR3 is TGTGCCAGCAGCGTAGAAGGGGGAGCCTACGAGCAGTACTTC. This gives the protein CASSVEGGAYEQYF.